Here is one T cell receptor beta chain with its context. The data were obtained in a study of shared clonotypes between healthy human individuals. CD45RO-negative cells were positively selected for CCR7, leaving out terminally differentiated effector memory CD45RA+ cells. Trimming removed 7 bases from V and 5 bases from J; junction bases left unmatched: 21. CDR3 length equals 18 residues. Method: immunoSEQ multiplex PCR; TCRdb's copy keeps in-frame clones and lacks some. The sample includes some 2,100,000 clones, about 93% of them seen just once. The J gene is TRBJ2-5, the V gene TRBV23-1; 8 bases align to TRBD1. TRBV23-1 qualifies as an ORF whose function is uncertain. The source material was naive CD8+ T cells from PBMCs. This TCR derives from a man aged 18 to 29 in good health. Some clones in this sample may be carry-over from other donors' samples. CDR3 sequence: CASNLQGQGARRTETQYF. CDR3 DNA: TGCGCCAGCAATCTCCAGGGGCAGGGGGCGCGAAGGACGGAGACCCAGTACTTC.